A selection of T cell receptor beta chains follows, all from one sample in a study of blood T cell repertoires in COVID-19. The protocol was immunoSEQ multiplex PCR, while the TCRdb copy is restricted to in-frame clones and leaves out a portion. The table has around 320,000 clones, approximately 88% seen once. The sample taken for sequencing was peripheral blood. These TCRs come from a woman aged 25 to 39 who had recovered from COVID-19. Each CDR3 is given with its conserved first and last residue. D genes are given only for firm matches. Expanded clones are given a class, and other clones once, few, many or no size at all.

D gene	J gene	V gene	clone size	CDR3 DNA	CDR3 protein
TRBD2	TRBJ2-5	TRBV9	NA	TGTGCCAGCAGCGTAGGGATAGCGGGGGCCCAAGAGACCCAGTACTTC	CASSVGIAGAQETQYF
NA	TRBJ1-2	TRBV27	once	TGTGCCAGCAGTCCTTTGACAGCAAACTATGGCTACACCTTC	CASSPLTANYGYTF
NA	TRBJ1-6	TRBV2	NA	TGTGCCAGCAGCCAGGCTTGGCTTACCCACTTT	CASSQAWLTHF
NA	TRBJ2-7	TRBV4-3	NA	TGCGCCAGCAGCCAGTCGTCCCGGGACTTCTCCTACGAGCAGTACTTC	CASSQSSRDFSYEQYF
NA	TRBJ1-6	TRBV27	NA	TGTGCCAGCAGTTTATCGTCCGCGTGGCAGGGGATTTCACCCCTCCACTTT	CASSLSSAWQGISPLHF
NA	TRBJ1-5	TRBV4-1	NA	TGCGCCAGCAGCCAAGAAGGGGCAGGTCTTCATCAGCCCCAGCATTTT	CASSQEGAGLHQPQHF
TRBD1	TRBJ1-4	TRBV3-1/TRBV3-2	few	TGTGCCAGCAGCCAAGAACTTGTGGGGACAGGGGAGAAGTATGAAAAACTGTTTTTT	CASSQELVGTGEKYEKLFF
TRBD2	TRBJ2-7	TRBV11-1	NA	TGTGCCAGCAGCCCCCGGGGGCCTAGCGGGGGCCCCCGGCAGTACTTC	CASSPRGPSGGPRQYF
TRBD2	TRBJ2-3	TRBV7-7	NA	TGTGCCAGCAGCCCTAACGTCCTAGCGGGGGGGGTCACAGATACGCAGTATTTT	CASSPNVLAGGVTDTQYF
TRBD1	TRBJ1-6	TRBV5-1	NA	TGCGCCAGCAGAAGGACAGGCACTAATTCACCCCTCCACTTT	CASRRTGTNSPLHF
NA	TRBJ1-5	TRBV28	NA	TGTGCCAGCAGTTTAGGGCAGGGAGGTAATCAGCCCCAGCATTTT	CASSLGQGGNQPQHF
TRBD1	TRBJ1-6	TRBV25-1	few	TGTGCCAGCAGTGAATACGGCAGGGGGAGGAATTCACCCCTCCACTTT	CASSEYGRGRNSPLHF
NA	TRBJ1-2	TRBV12-3/TRBV12-4	few	TGTGCCAGCACCCAGGAGGGTCTCTATGGCTACACCTTC	CASTQEGLYGYTF
NA	TRBJ2-7	TRBV21-1	NA	TGTGCCAGCAGCGGGCCGGGACAGGGGTCCTACGAGCAGTACTTC	CASSGPGQGSYEQYF
NA	TRBJ2-3	TRBV12-3/TRBV12-4	NA	TGTGCCAGCAGTTGGACTACTACAGATACGCAGTATTTT	CASSWTTTDTQYF
NA	TRBJ2-5	TRBV29-1	NA	TGCAGCGTTCGCTATCAAGAGACCCAGTACTTC	CSVRYQETQYF
NA	TRBJ2-7	TRBV29-1	few	TGCAGCGTTGCTCTGGATCAGGCCTACGAGCAGTACTTC	CSVALDQAYEQYF
TRBD2	TRBJ2-3	TRBV28	NA	TGTGCCAGCAGCACACCACTAGCGCAAAGCACAGATACGCAGTATTTT	CASSTPLAQSTDTQYF
TRBD2	TRBJ2-1	TRBV7-3	NA	TGTGCCAGCAGCTTATTCACTAGCGGGGGGAATGAGCAGTTCTTC	CASSLFTSGGNEQFF
NA	TRBJ1-2	TRBV2	NA	TGTGCCAGCAGTGAGGGAGAGAATGGCTACACCTTC	CASSEGENGYTF
NA	TRBJ1-6	TRBV28	few	TGTGCCAGCAGTTTTGTCAGGGGACAACTAATCTATAATTCACCCCTCCACTTT	CASSFVRGQLIYNSPLHF
NA	TRBJ2-7	TRBV23-1	NA	TGCGCCAGCAGTCAAATCCGCCAGAGTCAGACATCCTACGAGCAGTACTTC	CASSQIRQSQTSYEQYF
NA	TRBJ2-7	TRBV28	NA	TGTGCCAGCAGCCCCAACACCGAAAACCACTACGAGCAGTACTTC	CASSPNTENHYEQYF
NA	TRBJ2-7	TRBV2	NA	TGTGCCAGCAGAACGACTCCTCTTAACTACGAGCAGTACTTC	CASRTTPLNYEQYF
NA	TRBJ1-1	TRBV7-2	NA	TGTGCCAGCAGCCCCCGGCGGGGAACTGAAGCTTTCTTT	CASSPRRGTEAFF
TRBD1	TRBJ1-2	TRBV11-2	NA	TGTGCCAGCAGAGATACAGGGGGCAGGGACTATGGCTACACCTTC	CASRDTGGRDYGYTF